The rows below give T cell receptor beta chains drawn from one sample of a study of identical twins. Via MiXCR, TCRdb re-called the 5' RACE reads, giving one row per CDR3 protein. The sample consists of 400,000 to 500,000 distinct CDR3 sequences, about 18% of them appearing once. Specimen: naive T cells sorted from blood. Receptors were obtained from a man between 45 and 60 years old in good health. CDR3s include the opening cysteine and the closing phenylalanine or tryptophan. The D gene is left open where the match is weak. Size is omitted from some rows. Given values are once, few, many or a class for expanded clones.

clone_size: NA; d_call: TRBD1; j_call: TRBJ1-1; v_call: TRBV9; cdr3_nt: TGTGCCAGCAGCGCACCCGGACAGGGAACTTCTGAAGCTTTCTTT; cdr3_aa: CASSAPGQGTSEAFF
clone_size: many; d_call: NA; j_call: TRBJ1-2; v_call: TRBV27; cdr3_nt: TGTGCCAGCAGTTTTCATTCCAGAGGGGGTGGCGATGGCTACACCTTC; cdr3_aa: CASSFHSRGGGDGYTF
clone_size: NA; d_call: TRBD2; j_call: TRBJ2-5; v_call: TRBV10-3; cdr3_nt: TGTGCCATCAGTGAGGCCCTAGCGGGAGCTGAGACCCAGTACTTC; cdr3_aa: CAISEALAGAETQYF
clone_size: few; d_call: NA; j_call: TRBJ2-1; v_call: TRBV18; cdr3_nt: TGTGCCAGCTCACCACCTTCCGGGCTCAGGGGCAATGAGCAGTTCTTC; cdr3_aa: CASSPPSGLRGNEQFF
clone_size: many; d_call: NA; j_call: TRBJ1-2; v_call: TRBV4-3; cdr3_nt: TGCGCCAGCAGCCCTGGATCCAGTCCATTCTATGGCTACACCTTC; cdr3_aa: CASSPGSSPFYGYTF
clone_size: NA; d_call: NA; j_call: TRBJ2-1; v_call: TRBV11-2; cdr3_nt: TGTGCCAGCAGCTTAAGGGGTTGGGGGATGGGGGATGAGCAGTTCTTC; cdr3_aa: CASSLRGWGMGDEQFF
clone_size: few; d_call: TRBD2; j_call: TRBJ2-2; v_call: TRBV5-1; cdr3_nt: TGCGCCAGCAGCCCCCTAGCGGGAGGGCTCACCGGGGAGCTGTTTTTT; cdr3_aa: CASSPLAGGLTGELFF
clone_size: NA; d_call: NA; j_call: TRBJ2-7; v_call: TRBV5-6; cdr3_nt: TGTGCCAGCAGCTCCATTTCGGGGACTCCCGGGGAGGAGCAGTACTTC; cdr3_aa: CASSSISGTPGEEQYF
clone_size: many; d_call: NA; j_call: TRBJ1-5; v_call: TRBV29-1; cdr3_nt: TGCAGCGTTGTGGACAGTTCTACGCACAATCAGCCCCAGCATTTT; cdr3_aa: CSVVDSSTHNQPQHF
clone_size: many; d_call: TRBD1; j_call: TRBJ1-5; v_call: TRBV20-1; cdr3_nt: TGCAGTGCGGAACAGGGGGCGCGGAGCAATCAGCCCCAGCATTTT; cdr3_aa: CSAEQGARSNQPQHF
clone_size: NA; d_call: NA; j_call: TRBJ2-2; v_call: TRBV28; cdr3_nt: TGTGCCAGCAGTATCCCCGCGAACACCGGGGAGCTGTTTTTT; cdr3_aa: CASSIPANTGELFF
clone_size: many; d_call: TRBD1; j_call: TRBJ2-7; v_call: TRBV10-3; cdr3_nt: TGTGCCATCGGGACAGCCGCCTACGAGCAGTACTTC; cdr3_aa: CAIGTAAYEQYF
clone_size: NA; d_call: NA; j_call: TRBJ2-1; v_call: TRBV28; cdr3_nt: TGTGCCAGCAGTTTAGAGTTCAGGGAGCAGTTCTTC; cdr3_aa: CASSLEFREQFF
clone_size: NA; d_call: NA; j_call: TRBJ2-7; v_call: TRBV10-2; cdr3_nt: TGCGCCAGCGGATCGAGAGAGCAGTACTTC; cdr3_aa: CASGSREQYF
clone_size: few; d_call: NA; j_call: TRBJ1-1; v_call: TRBV10-3; cdr3_nt: TGTGCCATCAGGCCAACTAACCACGGGCGGAATGAAGCTTTCTTT; cdr3_aa: CAIRPTNHGRNEAFF
clone_size: NA; d_call: TRBD1; j_call: TRBJ2-6; v_call: TRBV7-9; cdr3_nt: TGTGCCAGCAGCGTCCCGGGACAGGCACCTGGGGCCAACGTCCTGACTTTC; cdr3_aa: CASSVPGQAPGANVLTF
clone_size: few; d_call: TRBD1; j_call: TRBJ2-7; v_call: TRBV4-3; cdr3_nt: TGCGCCAGCAGCGCCAGGGACAGGGGGGCCTACGAGCAGTACTTC; cdr3_aa: CASSARDRGAYEQYF
clone_size: NA; d_call: NA; j_call: TRBJ2-5; v_call: TRBV7-7; cdr3_nt: TGTGCTAGCAGCTTAGCGGCTCGAGAGACCCAGTACTTC; cdr3_aa: CASSLAARETQYF
clone_size: NA; d_call: NA; j_call: TRBJ2-7; v_call: TRBV4-2; cdr3_nt: TGTGCCAGCAGCCAAGAGGAGTCGAGCGGGTGGCTGGAGCAGTACTTC; cdr3_aa: CASSQEESSGWLEQYF
clone_size: many; d_call: NA; j_call: TRBJ1-4; v_call: TRBV28; cdr3_nt: TGTGCCAGCAGTTTAATGGGGGGTGAAAAACTGTTTTTT; cdr3_aa: CASSLMGGEKLFF
clone_size: NA; d_call: NA; j_call: TRBJ2-1; v_call: TRBV2; cdr3_nt: TGTGCCAGCACTGGGGCGGTTACGTACAATGAGCAGTTCTTC; cdr3_aa: CASTGAVTYNEQFF
clone_size: NA; d_call: TRBD1; j_call: TRBJ2-7; v_call: TRBV3-1; cdr3_nt: TGTGCCAGCAGCCAAGACAGGGGGTATAACGAGCAGTACTTC; cdr3_aa: CASSQDRGYNEQYF
clone_size: few; d_call: TRBD1; j_call: TRBJ1-3; v_call: TRBV15; cdr3_nt: TGTGCCACCAGCAGAGCGGGACAGGGACAGAGCTCTGGAAACACCATATATTTT; cdr3_aa: CATSRAGQGQSSGNTIYF
clone_size: many; d_call: TRBD2; j_call: TRBJ2-3; v_call: TRBV12-3/TRBV12-4; cdr3_nt: TGTGCCAGCAGCTTGGGGGGGTTGGATACGCAGTATTTT; cdr3_aa: CASSLGGLDTQYF
clone_size: few; d_call: TRBD2; j_call: TRBJ2-7; v_call: TRBV28; cdr3_nt: TGTGCCAGCAGTTTGGCCCCCGGGGCTAGCGGGAGGCACGAGCAGTACTTC; cdr3_aa: CASSLAPGASGRHEQYF
clone_size: NA; d_call: NA; j_call: TRBJ2-2; v_call: TRBV24-1; cdr3_nt: TGTGCCACCAGTGATGGCAGGAGTAACACCGGGGAGCTGTTTTTT; cdr3_aa: CATSDGRSNTGELFF
clone_size: NA; d_call: NA; j_call: TRBJ1-1; v_call: TRBV6-1; cdr3_nt: TGTGCCAGCAGTGAAGGTAACGGGGGAACTGAAGCTTTCTTT; cdr3_aa: CASSEGNGGTEAFF
clone_size: NA; d_call: NA; j_call: TRBJ2-5; v_call: TRBV5-1; cdr3_nt: TGCGCCAGCGCTCCCGGACAGTGGGAGACCCAGTACTTC; cdr3_aa: CASAPGQWETQYF
clone_size: NA; d_call: NA; j_call: TRBJ2-6; v_call: TRBV2; cdr3_nt: TGTGCCAGCAGTGAGCTGGCGGGATCTGGGGCCAACGTCCTGACTTTC; cdr3_aa: CASSELAGSGANVLTF
clone_size: few; d_call: TRBD2; j_call: TRBJ2-1; v_call: TRBV12-3/TRBV12-4; cdr3_nt: TGTGCCAGCAGTTCCATAGCGGGAGGGAACAATGAGCAGTTCTTC; cdr3_aa: CASSSIAGGNNEQFF
clone_size: few; d_call: TRBD2; j_call: TRBJ2-7; v_call: TRBV11-2; cdr3_nt: TGTGCCAGCAGGCGTACTAGCGGGAGTAGGTACGAGCAGTACTTC; cdr3_aa: CASRRTSGSRYEQYF
clone_size: NA; d_call: NA; j_call: TRBJ1-2; v_call: TRBV20-1; cdr3_nt: TGCAGTGCTAGGGCGGCCCTCTATGGCTACACCTTC; cdr3_aa: CSARAALYGYTF
clone_size: NA; d_call: NA; j_call: TRBJ2-1; v_call: TRBV18; cdr3_nt: TGTGCCAGCTCGGCGAGACGGACAGAGTACAATGAGCAGTTCTTC; cdr3_aa: CASSARRTEYNEQFF
clone_size: few; d_call: NA; j_call: TRBJ1-5; v_call: TRBV21-1; cdr3_nt: TGTGCCGCGGTAGTTAGCAATCAGCCCCAGCATTTT; cdr3_aa: CAAVVSNQPQHF
clone_size: many; d_call: TRBD2; j_call: TRBJ2-7; v_call: TRBV11-2; cdr3_nt: TGTGCCAGCAGCTTAGTTTTGGCTAGCGGGACTGTCTACGAGCAGTACTTC; cdr3_aa: CASSLVLASGTVYEQYF
clone_size: few; d_call: TRBD1; j_call: TRBJ1-6; v_call: TRBV5-6; cdr3_nt: TGTGCCAGCAGCCGGGACAGGGGCTCCTATAATTCACCCCTCCACTTT; cdr3_aa: CASSRDRGSYNSPLHF
clone_size: many; d_call: NA; j_call: TRBJ1-5; v_call: TRBV20-1; cdr3_nt: TGCAGTGCTAGGCACAGGGTGGGCAATCAGCCCCAGCATTTT; cdr3_aa: CSARHRVGNQPQHF
clone_size: many; d_call: NA; j_call: TRBJ2-6; v_call: TRBV7-2; cdr3_nt: TGTGCCAGCAGGCCAATGGGGGCCAACGTCCTGACTTTC; cdr3_aa: CASRPMGANVLTF
clone_size: NA; d_call: NA; j_call: TRBJ2-1; v_call: TRBV7-2; cdr3_nt: TGTGCCAGCAGCCGAAAGGGTGGTGAGCAGTTCTTC; cdr3_aa: CASSRKGGEQFF
clone_size: many; d_call: TRBD1; j_call: TRBJ1-4; v_call: TRBV4-1; cdr3_nt: TGCGCCAGCAGCCAAGAGGCTAGGACAGGGGAAAAACTGTTTTTT; cdr3_aa: CASSQEARTGEKLFF
clone_size: NA; d_call: TRBD1; j_call: TRBJ2-7; v_call: TRBV5-8; cdr3_nt: TGTGCCAGCAGCTTACGGACAGGGCCCTCCTACGAGCAGTACTTC; cdr3_aa: CASSLRTGPSYEQYF
clone_size: NA; d_call: TRBD1; j_call: TRBJ2-2; v_call: TRBV15; cdr3_nt: TGTGCCACCAGCACGCCAACCGGGACAGGGGTCGGGGACCCCGGGGAGCTGTTTTTT; cdr3_aa: CATSTPTGTGVGDPGELFF
clone_size: few; d_call: NA; j_call: TRBJ2-3; v_call: TRBV7-9; cdr3_nt: TGTGCCAGCAGCTCTCCGGGACCAGTAGATACGCAGTATTTT; cdr3_aa: CASSSPGPVDTQYF
clone_size: once; d_call: NA; j_call: TRBJ2-7; v_call: TRBV20-1; cdr3_nt: TGCAGTGCTACGCCCCGCGGCGGGGCCTACGAGCAGTACTTC; cdr3_aa: CSATPRGGAYEQYF